The 32 T cell receptor beta chains reported below all come from one sample, sequenced in a study of control samples from healthy donors and cancer patients. Libraries were prepared by immunoSEQ multiplex PCR; TCRdb keeps only in-frame clonotypes and omits some of them. The sample has around 100,000 clones; approximately 90% are singletons. Sequenced material: blood. The receptors shown here come from a man aged 25-40 years in good health.

This clone has only a few counts. V gene TRBV6-5 combines with J gene TRBJ2-5; no clear D. The germline V gene has CDR1 MNHEY and CDR2 SVGAGI. There are 13 residues in the CDR3. V was clipped by 0 bases and J by 4 bases, with 6 bases between them. The CDR3 loop reads CASSYSDGETQYF. The CDR3 nucleotides are TGTGCCAGCAGTTACTCGGACGGAGAGACCCAGTACTTC.

Sample share makes this clone medium-sized. This chain joins TRBV18 and TRBJ1-3; D gene ambiguous. The germline gives CDR1 KGHSH, CDR2 LQKENI. V lost 1 base to trimming and J lost 2 bases, with 12 bases between them. The CDR3 length is 16 residues. The CDR3 spells CASSPLPGLAGNTIYF. The CDR3 bases are TGTGCCAGCTCACCACTTCCTGGCTTGGCTGGAAACACCATATATTTT.

The chain joins TRBV14 to TRBJ1-4; no definite D call. Trimming took off 1 base at V and 11 bases at J, with 17 bases between the two ends. The germline V gene has CDR1 SGHDN and CDR2 FVKESK. CDR3 length equals 15 residues. This CDR3 reads CASSQGNSPFAKLFF. Here the CDR3 DNA reads TGTGCCAGCAGCCAAGGAAACAGCCCCTTCGCGAAACTGTTTTTT.

The chain uses TRBV7-8 and TRBJ2-1; the match to TRBD2 covers 10 bases. After removal of 1 base from V and 4 bases from J, the junction contained 7 bases not matched to a gene. From germline, CDR1 is SGHVS and CDR2 FQNEAQ. There are 17 residues in the CDR3. CDR3: CASSLVRLAGFYNEQFF. CDR3 in DNA: TGTGCCAGCAGCTTAGTCCGACTAGCGGGTTTTTACAATGAGCAGTTCTTC.

V gene TRBV7-2 combines with J gene TRBJ2-5, with a possible D match to TRBD1 (5 bases). Germline lookup yields CDR1 SGHTA and CDR2 FQGNSA. The CDR3 contains 15 residues. V dropped 5 bases and J dropped 1 base, with 14 bases sitting between them. CDR3 DNA sequence: TGTGCCAGCAGCCCAAACAGGTTTATCCAAGAGACCCAGTACTTC. This gives the protein CASSPNRFIQETQYF. Filled out from reference TRBV7-2 and TRBJ2-5, the complete variable domain reads GAGVSQSPSNKVTEKGKDVELRCDPISGHTALYWYRQSLGQGLEFLIYFQGNSAPDKSGLPSDRFSAERTGGSVSTLTIQRTQQEDSAVYLCASSPNRFIQETQYFGPGTRLLVL.

The chain links TRBV5-1 to TRBJ1-2; D possibly corresponds to TRBD1 (6 bases). The V and J ends lost 1 base and 2 bases respectively, with 12 bases between them. The CDR3 contains 15 residues. Per the germline V gene, CDR1 is SGHRS and CDR2 is YFSETQ. CDR3 in amino acids: CASSLSSQGNYGYTF. CDR3 bases: TGCGCCAGCAGCTTGTCTTCCCAGGGGAACTATGGCTACACCTTC.

This clone was detected once. This CDR3 reads CATRTRQGMSGELFF. The CDR3 bases are TGTGCCACCAGGACGCGACAGGGTATGAGCGGGGAGCTGTTTTTT. The chain employs TRBV15 and TRBJ2-2, with 7 bases identical to TRBD1. The ends lost 6 bases at V and 7 bases at J; junction bases unmatched: 11. Germline assignment: CDR1 LNHNV and CDR2 YYDKDF (reference sequence). The CDR3 loop spans 15 amino acids.

The genes are TRBV11-2 and TRBJ1-1, with D possibly TRBD1 on 5 matching bases. CDR3 size: 16 residues. The V gene's germline CDR1 is SGHAT and CDR2 FQNNGV. Trimming shortened V by 5 bases and J by 0 bases, and 16 bases separated the two germline ends. CDR3 nucleotide sequence: TGTGCCAGCAGCGTCCCCCCGACAGAGATGAACACTGAAGCTTTCTTT. Translated: CASSVPPTEMNTEAFF. Using reference TRBV11-2 and TRBJ1-1 for the parts outside the CDR3, the full variable domain is EAGVAQSPRYKIIEKRQSVAFWCNPISGHATLYWYQQILGQGPKLLIQFQNNGVVDDSQLPKDRFSAERLKGVDSTLKIQPAKLEDSAVYLCASSVPPTEMNTEAFFGQGTRLTVV.

The rearrangement links TRBV7-2 to TRBJ2-5; possibly TRBD2 for D (7 bases). The CDR3 has 16 residues. Trimming pared 7 bases from V and 4 bases from J, leaving 22 bases between. The germline gives CDR1 SGHTA, CDR2 FQGNSA. The CDR3 here is CASTLGGGGKGETQYF. In DNA form, the CDR3 reads TGTGCCAGCACCCTAGGGGGGGGAGGGAAGGGAGAGACCCAGTACTTC.

The chain combines TRBV9 with TRBJ2-5, with 10 bases aligning to TRBD2. Germline values: CDR1 SGDLS, CDR2 YYNGEE. The junction had 0 bases not matched to a gene; V was cut back by 0 bases and J by 1 base. The CDR3 is made up of 15 amino acids. The CDR3 DNA sequence: TGTGCCAGCAGCGTAGGGACTAGCGGCCAAGAGACCCAGTACTTC. Its translation is CASSVGTSGQETQYF.

The rearrangement links TRBV19 to TRBJ1-1; no clear D. This CDR3 region has 13 residues. The V end was cut by 5 bases, the J end by 4 bases, with 11 bases between. Per the germline V gene, CDR1 is LNHDA and CDR2 is SQIVND (reference sequence). CDR3 loop: CASSPHAGTEAFF. The CDR3 nucleotides read TGTGCCAGTAGTCCCCACGCGGGCACTGAAGCTTTCTTT.

The V and J genes are TRBV11-2 and TRBJ1-1, with D maybe TRBD1 (6 bases). The V and J ends lost 1 base and 6 bases respectively, with 15 bases between them. Germline values: CDR1 SGHAT, CDR2 FQNNGV. This CDR3 is 15 amino acids long. The CDR3: CASSLGGGLGAEAFF. CDR3 coding DNA: TGTGCCAGCAGCTTAGGAGGGGGACTGGGAGCTGAAGCTTTCTTT.

V usage is TRBV4-1 and J usage is TRBJ2-1; 7 nucleotides agree with TRBD2. Looked up from germline, CDR1 is MGHRA and CDR2 is YSYEKL. The CDR3 is 12 residues long. V lost 4 bases, J lost 9 bases, and 3 bases stayed unmatched. CDR3 sequence: CASSLGGVEQFF. DNA of the CDR3: TGCGCCAGCAGCCTGGGAGGGGTTGAGCAGTTCTTC.

The chain carries TRBV30 and TRBJ1-5; the match to TRBD1 covers 7 bases. CDR3 length: 14 residues. The germline CDR1 and CDR2 sequences are GTSNPN and SVGIG (reference sequence). V shed 5 bases, J shed 3 bases, and the junction held 7 bases outside the gene matches. The CDR3 spells CAWGRGTDNQPQHF. CDR3 nucleotides: TGTGCCTGGGGCAGAGGGACAGACAATCAGCCCCAGCATTTT.

CDR3 sequence (DNA): TGTGCCAGCGGCGGGACAGCGAACACCGGGGAGCTGTTTTTT. It encodes CASGGTANTGELFF. The V and J genes are TRBV11-3 and TRBJ2-2; D is perhaps TRBD1 (7 bases). This CDR3 comprises 14 residues. V dropped 8 bases and J dropped 0 bases, with 10 bases sitting between them. Germline V gives CDR1 SGHNT, CDR2 YENEEA.

The chain couples TRBV30 to TRBJ1-5; D unresolved. The CDR3 loop spans 18 amino acids. CDR1 is GTSNPN, CDR2 SVGIG, per germline (reference sequence). V lost 2 bases, J lost 0 bases, and 20 bases lay in between. CDR3 protein: CAWSRPHGDLYSNQPQHF. CDR3 sequence (DNA): TGTGCCTGGAGTCGGCCCCACGGGGATCTATATAGCAATCAGCCCCAGCATTTT.

This chain connects TRBV7-8 to TRBJ2-5; the D is unclear. CDR1 and CDR2 (germline): SGHVS, FQNEAQ. Deletions cut 6 bases from V and 5 bases from J, with 10 bases between. The CDR3 consists of 12 residues. The CDR3 spells CASSTVRETQYF. CDR3 bases: TGTGCCAGCAGTACAGTTCGGGAGACCCAGTACTTC.

This chain joins TRBV7-3 and TRBJ2-3, with D possibly being TRBD2 (6 bases). The CDR3 totals 21 residues. The germline V gene encodes CDR1 SGHTA and CDR2 FQGTGA. Trimming took 2 bases from V and 0 from J, leaving 27 bases between them. The CDR3 sequence is CASSLGVTAGTQDRSTDTQYF. The CDR3 DNA is TGTGCCAGCAGCTTAGGGGTTACCGCGGGGACTCAGGATAGGAGCACAGATACGCAGTATTTT. Filled out from reference TRBV7-3 and TRBJ2-3, the complete variable domain reads GAGVSQTPSNKVTEKGKYVELRCDPISGHTALYWYRQSLGQGPEFLIYFQGTGAADDSGLPNDRFFAVRPEGSVSTLKIQRTERGDSAVYLCASSLGVTAGTQDRSTDTQYFGPGTRLTVL.

V and J are TRBV12-3 or TRBV12-4 and TRBJ1-1; D not resolved. V lost 6 bases and J 8 bases, leaving 10 bases between the germline ends. This CDR3 spans 11 amino acids. CDR3: CASRQLVEAFF. CDR3 nucleotide sequence: TGTGCCAGCAGACAATTAGTGGAAGCTTTCTTT.

The chain uses TRBV6-5 and TRBJ2-7; possibly TRBD1 for D (6 bases). The CDR3 loop spans 15 amino acids. Germline lookup yields CDR1 MNHEY and CDR2 SVGAGI. The ends were cut back, 2 bases at V and 2 bases at J, with 13 bases in the middle. The CDR3 DNA is TGTGCCAGCAGTTACCACCGACAGGTGACCTACGAGCAGTACTTC. Translated: CASSYHRQVTYEQYF.

The genes are TRBV19 and TRBJ1-1; D unresolved. V dropped 0 bases and J dropped 1 base, with 6 bases sitting between them. CDR1 and CDR2 (germline): LNHDA, SQIVND (reference sequence). The CDR3 runs to 14 residues. CDR3 in amino acids: CASSIDTSNTEAFF. In nucleotides, the CDR3 is TGTGCCAGTAGTATAGATACGTCGAACACTGAAGCTTTCTTT. The whole variable domain, remainder taken from reference TRBV19 and TRBJ1-1, is DGGITQSPKYLFRKEGQNVTLSCEQNLNHDAMYWYRQDPGQGLRLIYYSQIVNDFQKGDIAEGYSVSREKKESFPLTVTSAQKNPTAFYLCASSIDTSNTEAFFGQGTRLTVV.

This sequence joins TRBV7-9 and TRBJ2-5; 8 nucleotides agree with TRBD2. CDR1 is SEHNR, CDR2 FQNEAQ, per germline (reference sequence). V dropped 3 bases and J dropped 4; count of bases not matched to a gene: 16. This CDR3 is 18 amino acids long. The CDR3 DNA is TGTGCCAGCAGCTTTAGTACTTACGCGGGAGGCGTGCTAGAGACCCAGTACTTC. It yields the protein CASSFSTYAGGVLETQYF.

This clone was detected once. The chain has TRBV2 and TRBJ2-3; 9 bases match TRBD2. The CDR3 is 16 amino acids. Trimming cost V 2 bases and J 10 bases; bases outside gene matches: 13. Germline values: CDR1 SNHLY, CDR2 FYNNEI. The CDR3, as DNA: TGTGCCAGCAGTGAACGGGTAGCGGGAGAGGACCGGGCGCAGTATTTT. Translated, it gives CASSERVAGEDRAQYF.

The V and J genes are TRBV5-6 and TRBJ1-2; TRBD1 agrees at 7 bases. Trimming at V came to 5 bases and at J to 7 bases, leaving 8 bases not matched to a gene. The CDR3 length is 13 residues. The germline V gene encodes CDR1 SGHDT and CDR2 YYEEEE. DNA of the CDR3: TGTGCCAGCAGAAGAGACAGGGTCTTTGGCTACACCTTC. Translating gives CASRRDRVFGYTF.

The chain has TRBV7-2 and TRBJ2-1, with 8 bases identical to TRBD2. Trimming at V came to 5 bases and at J to 9 bases, leaving 15 bases not matched to a gene. The germline CDR1 and CDR2 sequences are SGHTA and FQGNSA. The length of the CDR3 is 16 residues. CDR3 sequence (DNA): TGTGCCAGCAGCCGGGGGGGGACTAGGATTCAGGTTGAGCAGTTCTTC. It specifies CASSRGGTRIQVEQFF. The whole variable domain, remainder taken from reference TRBV7-2 and TRBJ2-1, is GAGVSQSPSNKVTEKGKDVELRCDPISGHTALYWYRQSLGQGLEFLIYFQGNSAPDKSGLPSDRFSAERTGGSVSTLTIQRTQQEDSAVYLCASSRGGTRIQVEQFFGPGTRLTVL.

V is TRBV5-6 and J is TRBJ2-2; D unresolved. CDR3 length equals 15 residues. V lost 1 base to trimming and J lost 3 bases, with 10 bases between them. CDR1 and CDR2 (germline): SGHDT, YYEEEE. Written as DNA, the CDR3 is TGTGCCAGCAGCTTGTTGAGGTTGTACACCGGGGAGCTGTTTTTT. Amino acid sequence: CASSLLRLYTGELFF.

The gene calls are TRBV12-5 and TRBJ1-1, with 8 bases fitting TRBD1. This CDR3 contains 13 residues. Germline V gene sequence: CDR1 LGHNT, CDR2 FRNRAP. Germline trimming cut 5 bases from V and 7 bases from J; bases unmatched to any gene: 6. The CDR3 nucleotides are TGTGCTAGTGGTCCGGACAGGGTGAATGAAGCTTTCTTT. It yields the protein CASGPDRVNEAFF.

The chain combines TRBV10-3 with TRBJ1-2; 8 positions agree with TRBD1. CDR3 length: 17 amino acids. From germline, CDR1 is ENHRY and CDR2 SYGVKD. Losses at the gene ends were 4 bases for V and 5 bases for J; bases not matched to a gene: 15. The CDR3 DNA reads TGTGCCATCAGTGGACGACAGGGGAAAGAGGGCCATTATGGCTACACCTTC. This sequence encodes CAISGRQGKEGHYGYTF.

CDR3 amino acids: CASSLASGGSYNEQFF. DNA of the CDR3: TGCGCCAGCAGCTTGGCTAGCGGGGGCTCCTACAATGAGCAGTTCTTC. The chain joins TRBV5-1 to TRBJ2-1; TRBD2 aligns across 10 bases. The CDR3 contains 16 residues. Germline-derived CDR1 and CDR2 are SGHRS and YFSETQ. V gave up 0 bases and J gave up 0 bases; unmatched junction bases: 0.

This rearrangement joins TRBV6-5 to TRBJ1-3; D is uncertain. CDR1 and CDR2 (germline): MNHEY, SVGAGI. V lost 2 bases, J lost 2 bases, and 7 bases lay in between. The CDR3 is 14 residues long. The CDR3 region is CASSYGRAGNTIYF. CDR3 DNA: TGTGCCAGCAGTTACGGAAGGGCTGGAAACACCATATATTTT.

The chain recombines TRBV7-9 with TRBJ1-1; the D is unclear. In germline, CDR1 is SEHNR, CDR2 FQNEAQ (reference sequence). V gave up 1 base and J gave up 1 base, with 7 bases separating them. CDR3 length: 14 residues. The CDR3 nucleotides read TGTGCCAGCAGCTTAGTTCCCACGAACACTGAAGCTTTCTTT. It encodes CASSLVPTNTEAFF.

The chain recombines TRBV28 with TRBJ1-5; 8 nucleotides match TRBD1. V gave up 8 bases and J gave up 6 bases; unmatched junction bases: 6. Looked up from germline, CDR1 is MDHEN and CDR2 is SYDVKM. CDR3 length: 13 amino acids. Written as DNA, the CDR3 is TGTGCCAGCTATGGACAGGGCGGTCAGCCCCAGCATTTT. Translation gives CASYGQGGQPQHF. The entire variable domain, with the rest obtained from reference TRBV28 and TRBJ1-5, is as follows: DVKVTQSSRYLVKRTGEKVFLECVQDMDHENMFWYRQDPGLGLRLIYFSYDVKMKEKGDIPEGYSVSREKKERFSLILESASTNQTSMYLCASYGQGGQPQHFGDGTRLSIL.